This T cell receptor beta chain was sequenced in a study of T cells in Graves' hyperthyroidism and ophthalmopathy. The CDR3 has 14 amino acids. CDR1 DFQATT and CDR2 SNEGSKA come from the germline V gene (reference sequence). Amplification targeted TCR beta CDR3 regions from RNA transcripts. HTBI primers drove first-round RT-PCR of the TCR CDR3. TCRdb re-derived calls from the multiplex PCR reads in MiXCR, one entry per CDR3 protein. Found here are about 540,000 distinct CDR3 sequences, 46% of them singletons; the top ten hold more than 7%. Worth noting for this clonotype: Germline is not matched at one junction end, which may reflect a read error.

Sequenced material: peripheral blood or thyroid tissue (not recorded which). This chain joins TRBV20-1 and TRBJ2-7; 8 positions agree with TRBD1. The clonotype comes from a woman aged 18-29 years with Graves' hyperthyroidism. For the CDR3, the DNA is TGCAGTGCACTAAGGACAGGGAACACCGGGGAGCTGTACTTC. Translating it yields CSALRTGNTGELYF.